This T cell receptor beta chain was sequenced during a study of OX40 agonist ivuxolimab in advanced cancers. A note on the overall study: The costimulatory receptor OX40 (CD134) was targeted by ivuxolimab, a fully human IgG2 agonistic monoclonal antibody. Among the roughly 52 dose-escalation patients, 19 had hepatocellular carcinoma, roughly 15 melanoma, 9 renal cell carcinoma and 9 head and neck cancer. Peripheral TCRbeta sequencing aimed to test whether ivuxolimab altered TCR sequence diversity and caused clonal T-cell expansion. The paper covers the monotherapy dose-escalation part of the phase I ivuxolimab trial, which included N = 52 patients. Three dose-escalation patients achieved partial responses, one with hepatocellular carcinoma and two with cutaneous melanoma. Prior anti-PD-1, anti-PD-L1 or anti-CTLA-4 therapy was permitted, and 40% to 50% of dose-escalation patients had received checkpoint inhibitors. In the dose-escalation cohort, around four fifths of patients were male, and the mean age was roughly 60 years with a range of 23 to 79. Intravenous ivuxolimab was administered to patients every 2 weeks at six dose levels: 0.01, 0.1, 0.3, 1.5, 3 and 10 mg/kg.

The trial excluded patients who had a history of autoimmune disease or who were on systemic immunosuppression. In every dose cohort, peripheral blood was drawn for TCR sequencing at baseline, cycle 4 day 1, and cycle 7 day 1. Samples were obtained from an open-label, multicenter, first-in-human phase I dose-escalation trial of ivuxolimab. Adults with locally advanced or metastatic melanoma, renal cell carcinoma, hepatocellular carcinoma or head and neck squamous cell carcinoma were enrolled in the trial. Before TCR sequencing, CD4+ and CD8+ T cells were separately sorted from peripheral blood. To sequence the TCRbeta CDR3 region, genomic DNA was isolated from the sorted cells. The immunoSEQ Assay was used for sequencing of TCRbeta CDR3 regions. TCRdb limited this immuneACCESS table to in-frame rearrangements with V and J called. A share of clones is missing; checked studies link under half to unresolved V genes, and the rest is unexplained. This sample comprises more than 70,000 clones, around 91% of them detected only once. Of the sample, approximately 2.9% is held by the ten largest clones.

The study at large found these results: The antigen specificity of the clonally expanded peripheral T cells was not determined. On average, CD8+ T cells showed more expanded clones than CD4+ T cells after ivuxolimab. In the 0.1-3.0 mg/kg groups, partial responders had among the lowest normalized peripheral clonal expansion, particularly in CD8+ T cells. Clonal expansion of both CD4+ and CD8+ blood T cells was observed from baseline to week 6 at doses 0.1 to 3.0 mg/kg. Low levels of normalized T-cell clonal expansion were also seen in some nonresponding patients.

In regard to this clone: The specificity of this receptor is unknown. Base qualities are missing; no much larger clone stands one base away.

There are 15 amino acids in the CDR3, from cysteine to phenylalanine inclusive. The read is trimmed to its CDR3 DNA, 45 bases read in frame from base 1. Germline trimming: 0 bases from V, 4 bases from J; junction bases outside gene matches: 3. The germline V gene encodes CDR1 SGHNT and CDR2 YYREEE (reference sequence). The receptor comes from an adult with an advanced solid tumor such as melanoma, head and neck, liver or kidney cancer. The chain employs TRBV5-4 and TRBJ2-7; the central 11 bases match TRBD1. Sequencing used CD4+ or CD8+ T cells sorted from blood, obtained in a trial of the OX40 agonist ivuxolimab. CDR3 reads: CASSLAGTGGYEQYF. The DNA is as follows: TGTGCCAGCAGCTTGGCGGGGACAGGGGGGTACGAGCAGTACTTC.